The 24 T cell receptor beta chains listed next were all sequenced from one sample in a study of OX40 agonist ivuxolimab in advanced cancers. Data came from immunoSEQ multiplex PCR; TCRdb stores just in-frame clones and leaves some out. This table holds approximately 82,000 clones, 85% to 90% found once. Sequencing used CD4+ or CD8+ T cells sorted from blood, obtained in a trial of the OX40 agonist ivuxolimab. The receptor source for this set is an adult with an advanced solid tumor such as melanoma, head and neck, liver or kidney cancer.

This chain connects TRBV5-1 to TRBJ2-2; no firm D call. This CDR3 contains 13 residues. Between the trimmed V and J ends, which lost 2 bases and 6 bases, there was a span of 8 bases. Germline V CDR1 and CDR2: SGHRS, YFSETQ. In nucleotides, the CDR3 is TGCGCCAGCAGCTTAAGACTTTCCGGGGAGCTGTTTTTT. Residues: CASSLRLSGELFF.

This sequence joins TRBV27 and TRBJ1-2; 7 nucleotides match TRBD1. V dropped 6 bases and J dropped 1; count of bases not matched to a gene: 5. The CDR3 covers 14 residues. Germline-derived CDR1 and CDR2 are MNHEY and SMNVEV (reference sequence). DNA of the CDR3: TGTGCCAGCAGGGCAACAGGGGTTAACTATGGCTACACCTTC. This codes for CASRATGVNYGYTF.

The chain carries TRBV7-2 and TRBJ2-4; D perhaps matches TRBD2 (6 bases). The germline CDR1 and CDR2 sequences are SGHTA and FQGNSA. V was clipped by 7 bases and J by 7 bases, with 14 bases between them. The CDR3 spans 13 residues. CDR3 DNA sequence: TGTGCCAGCAAGAGGGGACTTCTGAACATTCAGTACTTC. Translated: CASKRGLLNIQYF. Filled out from reference TRBV7-2 and TRBJ2-4, the complete variable domain reads GAGVSQSPSNKVTEKGKDVELRCDPISGHTALYWYRQSLGQGLEFLIYFQGNSAPDKSGLPSDRFSAERTGGSVSTLTIQRTQQEDSAVYLCASKRGLLNIQYFGAGTRLSVL.

V and J are TRBV7-2 and TRBJ1-1; 9 nucleotides align to TRBD1. Germline CDR1 SGHTA, CDR2 FQGNSA. With 5 bases clipped from V and 4 bases from J, the junction kept 5 bases outside the gene matches. The CDR3 contains 14 residues. CDR3 sequence: CASSRGQGATEAFF. In DNA form, the CDR3 reads TGTGCCAGCAGCCGGGGACAGGGAGCCACTGAAGCTTTCTTT.

The chain combines TRBV19 with TRBJ1-5, with D unresolved. The CDR3 consists of 13 residues. V lost 3 bases to trimming and J lost 7 bases, with 10 bases between them. The germline V gene has CDR1 LNHDA and CDR2 SQIVND (reference sequence). The CDR3 sequence: CASSIRLLQPQHF. CDR3 nucleotide sequence: TGTGCCAGTAGTATCCGACTGCTGCAGCCCCAGCATTTT.

The gene calls are TRBV11-2 and TRBJ1-5, with D maybe TRBD1 (6 bases). This CDR3 contains 17 residues. Between the trimmed V and J ends, which lost 1 base and 1 base, there was a span of 14 bases. CDR1 SGHAT and CDR2 FQNNGV come from the germline V gene. The CDR3 DNA sequence: TGTGCCAGCAGCTTAGGCGGACGAGGGGGAAGCAATCAGCCCCAGCATTTT. Its translation: CASSLGGRGGSNQPQHF.

The chain uses TRBV5-1 and TRBJ2-1; D could derive from TRBD1 or TRBD2 (5 bases each). CDR1 SGHRS and CDR2 YFSETQ come from the germline V gene. The CDR3 sequence is 15 residues long. Between the trimmed V and J ends, which lost 0 bases and 5 bases, there was a span of 12 bases. CDR3 coding DNA: TGCGCCAGCAGCTTGGCCGGGACGGTTAACAATGAGCAGTTCTTC. It specifies CASSLAGTVNNEQFF.

The rearrangement uses TRBV9 and TRBJ1-6, with a tentative D call TRBD1 (5 bases). Trimming stripped 2 bases from V and 9 bases from J, with 12 bases between. The germline V gene encodes CDR1 SGDLS and CDR2 YYNGEE. This CDR3 has 14 amino acids. CDR3 sequence (DNA): TGTGCCAGCAGCGTGAGGCAGGGTAGTTCACCCCTCCACTTT. Its translation: CASSVRQGSSPLHF.

The V call is TRBV20-1, the J call TRBJ2-7; the D gene is possibly TRBD1 (6 bases). There are 11 residues in the CDR3. Trimming shortened V by 6 bases and J by 4 bases, and 10 bases separated the two germline ends. CDR1 and CDR2 from the germline V gene are DFQATT and SNEGSKA (reference sequence). For the CDR3, the DNA is TGCAGTGCACCGGACAGTTACGAGCAGTACTTC. As protein: CSAPDSYEQYF.

The chain combines TRBV11-2 with TRBJ2-1; no definite D call. V was trimmed by 5 bases and J by 8 bases, leaving 7 bases between them. The CDR3 runs to 11 residues. Germline loops: CDR1 SGHAT, CDR2 FQNNGV. In DNA form, the CDR3 reads TGTGCCAGCAGCAATCTATATGAGCAGTTCTTC. Translating it yields CASSNLYEQFF.

This clone was observed a few times. The chain employs TRBV2 and TRBJ1-2, with no clear D. V lost 8 bases and J 6 bases, leaving 10 bases between the germline ends. The CDR3 spans 11 residues. From germline, CDR1 is SNHLY and CDR2 FYNNEI. The CDR3 DNA is TGTGCCAGCGTGGAGGGCAATGGCTACACCTTC. Translated: CASVEGNGYTF.

V usage is TRBV18 and J usage is TRBJ1-1; maybe TRBD1 (5 bases). CDR1 and CDR2 from the germline V gene are KGHSH and LQKENI. This CDR3 region has 16 residues. V lost 4 bases to trimming and J lost 1 base, with 16 bases between them. The CDR3 protein is CASSRGMGETNTEAFF. CDR3 coding DNA: TGTGCCAGCTCACGGGGGATGGGGGAGACGAACACTGAAGCTTTCTTT.

The chain is built from TRBV9 and TRBJ2-2; possibly TRBD2 for D (6 bases). CDR1 and CDR2 from the germline V gene are SGDLS and YYNGEE. CDR3 size: 17 residues. The germline V and J ends were trimmed by 0 bases and 0 bases, with 12 bases remaining between them. DNA for the CDR3: TGTGCCAGCAGCGTAGGGAGGGTGCGACCGAACACCGGGGAGCTGTTTTTT. Protein product: CASSVGRVRPNTGELFF.

V is TRBV4-2 and J is TRBJ1-1; D call uncertain. The germline V and J ends were trimmed by 5 bases and 7 bases, with 20 bases remaining between them. This CDR3 has 15 amino acids. Germline V gene lookup returns CDR1 LGHNA and CDR2 YNFKEQ. Written as DNA, the CDR3 is TGTGCCAGCAGCTTGGGTAGCCAGCCGAATCATGAAGCTTTCTTT. Protein: CASSLGSQPNHEAFF.

J is TRBJ1-2 and V is TRBV11-2; D gene ambiguous. CDR1 is SGHAT and CDR2 is FQNNGV in the germline V gene. The ends were cut back, 5 bases at V and 5 bases at J, with 18 bases in the middle. This CDR3 is 15 amino acids long. DNA of the CDR3: TGTGCCAGCAGCCCGCTGAGAGTGGACTCATATGGCTACACCTTC. This gives the protein CASSPLRVDSYGYTF.

This chain joins TRBV11-2 and TRBJ2-1, with D hard to call. CDR3 length equals 14 residues. Germline CDR1 is SGHAT and CDR2 is FQNNGV. Trimming cost V 5 bases and J 5 bases, with 13 bases left between them. CDR3 sequence (DNA): TGTGCCAGCAGCCCAAGCCTCCAAAACAATGAGCAGTTCTTC. It is translated as CASSPSLQNNEQFF.

CDR3 residues: CASTLPGQGNYGYTF. In nucleotides, the CDR3 is TGTGCCAGTACCTTGCCGGGGCAGGGCAACTATGGCTACACCTTC. The chain couples TRBV19 to TRBJ1-2; perhaps TRBD1 as D (5 bases). This CDR3 is built from 15 residues. V gave up 7 bases and J gave up 2 bases, with 17 bases separating them. Germline V lookup: CDR1 LNHDA, CDR2 SQIVND (reference sequence).

This chain links TRBV6-1 with TRBJ2-7, with D possibly being TRBD1 (6 bases). V dropped 1 base and J dropped 10 bases, with 14 bases sitting between them. CDR1 MNHNS and CDR2 SASEGT come from the germline V gene. CDR3 length: 13 amino acids. The CDR3 sequence is CASSEVGWTDQYF. As DNA, the CDR3 is TGTGCCAGCAGTGAAGTGGGGTGGACAGATCAGTACTTC.

This clone was recorded only once. The chain joins TRBV6-1 to TRBJ2-3; D may be TRBD1 or TRBD2 (6 bases each). The CDR3 loop spans 13 amino acids. Trimming pared 7 bases from V and 6 bases from J, leaving 14 bases between. In germline, CDR1 is MNHNS, CDR2 SASEGT. CDR3 nucleotides: TGTGCCAGCACCAGCGGGCAGGGGGATACGCAGTATTTT. The encoded protein is CASTSGQGDTQYF.

V is TRBV18 and J is TRBJ1-5; D not certain. The germline V gene encodes CDR1 KGHSH and CDR2 LQKENI. V lost 3 bases and J 0 bases, leaving 12 bases between the germline ends. CDR3 size: 16 residues. DNA of the CDR3: TGTGCCAGCTCACCGGACGGCCCCTATAGCAATCAGCCCCAGCATTTT. Amino acids: CASSPDGPYSNQPQHF. The full variable domain, with the rest looked up from reference TRBV18 and TRBJ1-5, is NAGVMQNPRHLVRRRGQEARLRCSPMKGHSHVYWYRQLPEEGLKFMVYLQKENIIDESGMPKERFSAEFPKEGPSILRIQQVVRGDSAAYFCASSPDGPYSNQPQHFGDGTRLSIL.

The rearrangement links TRBV30 to TRBJ1-4; possibly TRBD1 for D (5 bases). V was cut by 3 bases and J by 5 bases, with 7 bases left in between. Germline CDR1 and CDR2: GTSNPN and SVGIG (reference sequence). The CDR3 sequence is 12 residues long. CDR3 nucleotide sequence: TGTGCCTGGAGGGGGCTCAATGAAAAACTGTTTTTT. It encodes CAWRGLNEKLFF.

The rearrangement uses TRBV5-8 and TRBJ2-7; D may be TRBD1 (6 bases). The germline V gene has CDR1 SGHTS and CDR2 YDEGEE. V lost 3 bases and J 2 bases, leaving 12 bases between the germline ends. CDR3 length: 14 residues. CDR3 DNA sequence: TGTGCCAGCAGCTGGGGGCCGTCGGCCTACGAGCAGTACTTC. It yields the protein CASSWGPSAYEQYF. Full variable domain (rest looked up from reference TRBV5-8 and TRBJ2-7): EAGVTQSPTHLIKTRGQQATLRCSPISGHTSVYWYQQALGLGLQFLLWYDEGEERNRGNFPPRFSGRQFPNYSSELNVNALELEDSALYLCASSWGPSAYEQYFGPGTRLTVT.

The V gene is TRBV6-1, the J gene TRBJ1-1; D might be TRBD1 (5 bases). Germline loops: CDR1 MNHNS, CDR2 SASEGT. The CDR3 totals 16 residues. V lost 4 bases and J 0 bases, leaving 15 bases between the germline ends. The CDR3 loop reads CASSAVSGPMNTEAFF. DNA for the CDR3: TGTGCCAGCAGTGCTGTTTCGGGACCCATGAACACTGAAGCTTTCTTT.

The genes are TRBV7-3 and TRBJ1-1; D gene unclear. V lost 4 bases and J lost 2, with 14 bases in between. CDR1 is SGHTA and CDR2 is FQGTGA in the germline V gene. The length of the CDR3 is 15 residues. CDR3 DNA sequence: TGTGCCAGCAGCTCGTCGAGGGCACTCAACACTGAAGCTTTCTTT. This gives the protein CASSSSRALNTEAFF. The full variable domain, with the rest looked up from reference TRBV7-3 and TRBJ1-1, is GAGVSQTPSNKVTEKGKYVELRCDPISGHTALYWYRQSLGQGPEFLIYFQGTGAADDSGLPNDRFFAVRPEGSVSTLKIQRTERGDSAVYLCASSSSRALNTEAFFGQGTRLTVV.